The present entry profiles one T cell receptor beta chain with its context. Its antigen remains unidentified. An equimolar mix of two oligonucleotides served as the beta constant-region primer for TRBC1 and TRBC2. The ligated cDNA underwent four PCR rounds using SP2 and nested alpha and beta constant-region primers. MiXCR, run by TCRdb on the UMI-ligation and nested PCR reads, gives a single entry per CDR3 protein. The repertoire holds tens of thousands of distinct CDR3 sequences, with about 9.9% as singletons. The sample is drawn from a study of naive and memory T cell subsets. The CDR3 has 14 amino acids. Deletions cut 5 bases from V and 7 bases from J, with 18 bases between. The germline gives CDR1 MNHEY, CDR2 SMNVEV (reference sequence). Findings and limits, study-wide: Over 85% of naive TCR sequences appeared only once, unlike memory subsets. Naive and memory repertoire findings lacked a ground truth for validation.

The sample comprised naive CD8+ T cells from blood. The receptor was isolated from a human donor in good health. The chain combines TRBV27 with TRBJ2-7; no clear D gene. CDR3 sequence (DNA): TGTGCCAGCAGTCCACGGCCTGGCGTTGGGGAGCAGTACTTC. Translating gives CASSPRPGVGEQYF.